This TCR beta chain was sequenced in a study of OX40 agonist ivuxolimab in advanced cancers. Study summary: Partial responses were recorded for three patients, including one with hepatocellular carcinoma and two with cutaneous melanoma.

Findings of the study overall: At doses 0.1 to 3.0 mg/kg, CD4+ and CD8+ clones expanded.

The method was immunoSEQ multiplex PCR; TCRdb's version includes in-frame clones alone and lacks a portion of them. This sample has about 51,000 clones, with approximately 83% found just once. Note on this clone: What it binds is unknown.

The TCR sequence derives from an adult with an advanced solid tumor such as melanoma, head and neck, liver or kidney cancer. The material was CD4+ or CD8+ T cells sorted from blood, obtained in a trial of the OX40 agonist ivuxolimab.

Here the CDR3 reads CASSQSVSKNIQYF. CDR3 nucleotide sequence: TGCGCCAGCAGCCAGAGCGTATCCAAAAACATTCAGTACTTC. The gene calls are TRBV4-1 and TRBJ2-4; D uncertain. The ends were cut back, 3 bases at V and 2 bases at J, with 8 bases in the middle. Germline values: CDR1 MGHRA, CDR2 YSYEKL. The CDR3 is made up of 14 amino acids.